Below are 3 T cell receptor beta chains sequenced from a single sample in a study of blood T cell dynamics during melanoma immunotherapy. This table comes from immunoSEQ multiplex PCR, and its TCRdb copy is limited to in-frame clones, with some not included. The sample contains several thousand clones, 88% of which appear only once. Time point of the sample: pre-treatment baseline. Sequences were derived from blood, sampled from a patient treated with checkpoint blockade. The receptor source for this set is a human donor with melanoma.

The chain recombines TRBV11-2 with TRBJ1-1; the D gene is possibly TRBD1 (6 bases). Trimming cost V 0 bases and J 4 bases, with 12 bases left between them. CDR1 and CDR2 (germline): SGHAT, FQNNGV. This CDR3 region has 15 residues. Written as DNA, the CDR3 is TGTGCCAGCAGCTTAGAATTTGGGGGGCCCACTGAAGCTTTCTTT. As protein: CASSLEFGGPTEAFF.

J is TRBJ1-3 and V is TRBV7-8; the D is unclear. Germline CDR1 and CDR2: SGHVS and FQNEAQ. Trimming cost V 4 bases and J 3 bases, with 16 bases left between them. The CDR3 contains 16 residues. The CDR3, as DNA: TGTGCCAGCAGCTGGGGTCTGGAGGTTGTTGGAAACACCATATATTTT. It is translated as CASSWGLEVVGNTIYF.

The chain is built from TRBV2 and TRBJ2-3; tentative D call: TRBD2 (6 bases). The V gene's germline CDR1 is SNHLY and CDR2 FYNNEI. CDR3 size: 15 residues. V was trimmed by 0 bases and J by 3 bases, leaving 10 bases between them. Written as DNA, the CDR3 is TGTGCCAGCAGTGAAGCGGACGGGGGTACAGATACGCAGTATTTT. This translates into CASSEADGGTDTQYF.